Listed below are T cell receptor beta chains from one sample, sequenced in a study of shared T cell receptors in the human thymus. Produced via immunoSEQ multiplex PCR; TCRdb's table is partial and in-frame only. The sample contains about 400,000 clones, 85% to 95% of which appear only once. The specimen was thymocytes. These TCRs come from a human donor. The CDR3 runs from the conserved cysteine through the conserved F or W. D genes are given only for firm matches. Rows give clone size only sometimes, using once, few, many, or a class for an expanded clone.

>NA|NA|TRBJ1-2|TRBV19
TGTGCCAGTAGTATAGATTGGGACCGCTTTAACTATGGCTACACCTTC
CASSIDWDRFNYGYTF
>NA|NA|TRBJ2-7|TRBV13
TGTGCCAGCAGCTCCTGGGGGGGCCCCGAAGGCGGCTCCTACGAGCAGTACTTC
CASSSWGGPEGGSYEQYF
>NA|NA|TRBJ2-3|TRBV27
TGTGCCAGCAGCTTCCCCTCGGGACACAGTCAGACAGATACGCAGTATTTT
CASSFPSGHSQTDTQYF
>NA|NA|TRBJ2-5|TRBV6-5
TGTGCCAGCAGTTACGTAGGGAAGTGGGAGACCCAGTACTTC
CASSYVGKWETQYF
>NA|NA|TRBJ1-2|TRBV2
TGTGCCAGCAGTGCCACCTATGGCTACACCTTC
CASSATYGYTF
>NA|TRBD1|TRBJ2-4|TRBV5-6
TGTGCCAGCAGCTTGGGACAGGGGGCCCGGGGCATTCAGTACTTC
CASSLGQGARGIQYF
>once|NA|TRBJ2-7|TRBV14
TGTGCCAGCAGCCGAGACCTCAGGGGCGAGCAGTACTTC
CASSRDLRGEQYF
>NA|NA|TRBJ1-4|TRBV4-3
TGCGCCAGCAGCCAAGGTATCGGGGCAAAGTTGAATGAAAAACTGTTTTTT
CASSQGIGAKLNEKLFF
>NA|NA|TRBJ2-5|TRBV28
TGTGCCAGCATGGGGCTTTGGGGCCCGCAAGAGACCCAGTACTTC
CASMGLWGPQETQYF
>NA|NA|TRBJ1-3|TRBV5-1
TGCGCCAGCAGGGAGGGCCACTCTGGAAACACCATATATTTT
CASREGHSGNTIYF
>once|NA|TRBJ2-7|TRBV14
TGTGCCAGCAGCCAAGATGGCGATGGCGCCTACACCTACGAGCAGTACTTC
CASSQDGDGAYTYEQYF
>NA|NA|TRBJ2-3|TRBV18
TGTGCCAGCTCACCTCCGACTAATAGCGGTAGCACAGATACGCAGTATTTT
CASSPPTNSGSTDTQYF
>NA|TRBD1|TRBJ1-5|TRBV2
TGTGCCAGCAGTGTCTCTAACAGGGGCCGAATGGGTCAGCCCCAGCATTTT
CASSVSNRGRMGQPQHF
>NA|NA|TRBJ1-2|TRBV30
TGTGCCTGGAGGGCCTTAAGGGTCTATGGCTACACCTTC
CAWRALRVYGYTF
>NA|NA|TRBJ2-7|TRBV29-1
TGCAGCGTTGTAACCTGGACAGCCAGGCACCACTCCTACGAGCAGTACTTC
CSVVTWTARHHSYEQYF
>NA|NA|TRBJ1-5|TRBV27
TGTGCCAGCAGTAGGGGGACACCTAGCAATCAGCCCCAGCATTTT
CASSRGTPSNQPQHF
>NA|NA|TRBJ2-5|TRBV7-2
TGTGCCAGCAGCTTTTTGTCAAATCCGACCCAGTACTTC
CASSFLSNPTQYF
>NA|NA|TRBJ2-7|TRBV7-2
TGTGCCAGCAGCTTAGGGACGGCCTACGAGCAGTACTTC
CASSLGTAYEQYF
>NA|TRBD1|TRBJ2-5|TRBV27
TGTGCCAGCAGCGCCATGGACAGGCAGATGGAGTACTTC
CASSAMDRQMEYF
>NA|NA|TRBJ2-1|TRBV9
TGTGCCAGCAGCGTAGGTCCAGGGCGTAATGAGCAGTTCTTC
CASSVGPGRNEQFF
>once|NA|TRBJ2-3|TRBV11-2
TGTGCCAGCAGCTTAGGGGGGAACGGCACAGATACGCAGTATTTT
CASSLGGNGTDTQYF
>NA|NA|TRBJ2-5|TRBV6-5
TGTGCCAGCAGTAGGTACAGGATAGGAGAGACCCAGTACTTC
CASSRYRIGETQYF
>once|NA|TRBJ2-1|TRBV6-6
TGTGCCAGCAGTTACGGGACCAATGAGCAGTTCTTC
CASSYGTNEQFF
>once|NA|TRBJ2-3|TRBV28
TGTGCCAGCAGTTTATTCCCGGGGCCTGGCTGCACAGATACGCAGTATTTT
CASSLFPGPGCTDTQYF
>NA|NA|TRBJ2-7|TRBV7-2
TGTGCCAGCAGCCCCGGGGCAGGGCCCACCTACGAGCAGTACTTC
CASSPGAGPTYEQYF
>NA|NA|TRBJ2-7|TRBV6-5
TGTGCCAGCAGTTACGGGGGGTCTTACGAGCAGTACTTC
CASSYGGSYEQYF
>NA|NA|TRBJ2-6|TRBV19
TGTGCCAGTAGTCCCTTAACACGTGGGGCCAACGTCCTGACTTTC
CASSPLTRGANVLTF
>once|TRBD2|TRBJ2-7|TRBV9
TGTGCCAGCAGCCCCCTGACTAGCTCTTCCTACGAGCAGTACTTC
CASSPLTSSSYEQYF
>NA|NA|TRBJ1-5|TRBV7-6
TGTGCCAGCAGCACTAGGTTGACAGCGACCTACCCACTATATAGCAATCAGCCCCAGCATTTT
CASSTRLTATYPLYSNQPQHF
>NA|NA|TRBJ2-7|TRBV5-1
TGCGCCAGCAGCTGGGAGGACATCGAACCCTACGAGCAGTACTTC
CASSWEDIEPYEQYF
>NA|NA|TRBJ1-4|TRBV5-6
TGTGCCAGCAGCTTTGAAGGGGAAAAACTGTTTTTT
CASSFEGEKLFF
>NA|NA|TRBJ1-2|TRBV9
TGTGCCAGCAGCCCGGCGGGCCCTGACGAGGGCTATGGCTACACCTTC
CASSPAGPDEGYGYTF
>NA|TRBD2|TRBJ2-5|TRBV28
TGTGCCAGCAGTTTATTTGGTAGCGGGAGACTGGAGACCCAGTACTTC
CASSLFGSGRLETQYF
>NA|TRBD2|TRBJ2-2|TRBV5-1
TGCGCCAGCAGGGAGAGCGGGAGGCGAAACACCGGGGAGCTGTTTTTT
CASRESGRRNTGELFF
>few|TRBD2|TRBJ2-3|TRBV27
TGTGCCAGCAGTTATCGCGGGAGGGCCATGGATACGCAGTATTTT
CASSYRGRAMDTQYF
>NA|NA|TRBJ2-1|TRBV27
TGTGCCAGCAGTGGCCCGCCGGGCTGTGGGCAGTTCTTC
CASSGPPGCGQFF
>NA|NA|TRBJ2-7|TRBV29-1
TGCAGCGTGGTGGGGCCGGGGACAAGCTCCTACGAGCAGTACTTC
CSVVGPGTSSYEQYF
>once|TRBD2|TRBJ2-7|TRBV28
TGTGCCACCAACGCTGATTCAAGGAGACTAGCGGTACGAATCAAAAGCTCCTACGAGCAGTACTTC
CATNADSRRLAVRIKSSYEQYF
>NA|NA|TRBJ1-1|TRBV10-3
TGTGCCATCAGTGAGTCGGGGGGGCGAGGGACTGAAGCTTTCTTT
CAISESGGRGTEAFF
>NA|NA|TRBJ2-7|TRBV1
TGCACCAGCAGCCAAGTTCAGTCTAGCTCAACACGCTACGAGCAGTACTTC
CTSSQVQSSSTRYEQYF